This T cell receptor beta chain was recovered during a study of blood T cell repertoires in COVID-19. The protocol was immunoSEQ multiplex PCR, while the TCRdb copy is restricted to in-frame clones and leaves out a portion. Of more than 200,000 clones in the sample, around 86% are singletons; the top ten hold less than 9.5%. The J segment lost 0 bases and the V segment lost 9 bases, leaving 11 bases of the junction unmatched. CDR1 is MNHEY, CDR2 SMNVEV, per germline (reference sequence). CDR3 length: 16 residues. This clone was observed a handful of times. J is TRBJ1-1 and V is TRBV27, with 9 nucleotides matching TRBD1. Sequencing input: peripheral blood. The receptor was derived from a woman aged 80 or over with COVID-19, enrolled during active disease. CDR3 protein: CAREFPGQGLNTEAFF. The CDR3 DNA reads as TGTGCCAGAGAATTTCCTGGACAGGGGCTGAACACTGAAGCTTTCTTT.